This TCR beta chain was found in a study of graft-versus-host responses after intestinal transplantation. The V gene end was trimmed by 3 bases and the J gene end by 4 bases; junction bases not matched to a gene: 4. This CDR3 has 15 residues. CDR1 and CDR2 from the germline V gene are MDHEN and SYDVKM. Method: immunoSEQ multiplex PCR; TCRdb's copy keeps in-frame clones and lacks some. The data hold fewer than 15,000 clones, with approximately 88% observed a single time. This specimen was PBMCs, taken around 320 days after intestinal transplant. The origin of this receptor is a human patient who received an intestinal transplant, so some T cells may come from the graft donor. The chain employs TRBV28 and TRBJ2-7, with TRBD1 identical over 12 bases. CDR3 sequence reads: CASSLGQGARYEQYF. The CDR3, as DNA: TGTGCCAGCAGTTTGGGACAGGGGGCCAGGTACGAGCAGTACTTC. The full variable domain, completed using reference TRBV28 and TRBJ2-7, is DVKVTQSSRYLVKRTGEKVFLECVQDMDHENMFWYRQDPGLGLRLIYFSYDVKMKEKGDIPEGYSVSREKKERFSLILESASTNQTSMYLCASSLGQGARYEQYFGPGTRLTVT.